These T cell receptor beta chains were read from a single sample in a study of blood T cell repertoires in COVID-19. TCRdb's table, derived via immunoSEQ multiplex PCR, lists solely in-frame clones and lacks some. Among about 210,000 clones, about four fifths were seen once, and the ten largest hold about 2.5%. The specimen was peripheral blood. The receptor set was obtained from a woman aged 40 to 55 with active or convalescent COVID-19. CDR3s include the opening cysteine and the closing phenylalanine or tryptophan. The D gene is left open where the match is weak. Clone size is given for some rows only: seen once, a few or many times, or a class if the clone is expanded.

J,length,size,D,V,CDR3,DNA
TRBJ2-3,13,NA,NA,TRBV20-1,CSASSESTDTQYF,TGCAGTGCTAGTTCCGAGAGCACAGATACGCAGTATTTT
TRBJ2-2,17,NA,TRBD1,TRBV19,CASSIGLGTGNTGELFF,TGTGCCAGTAGTATAGGGTTAGGGACAGGGAACACCGGGGAGCTGTTTTTT
TRBJ1-2,15,NA,NA,TRBV11-3,CASSLDRNSNYGYTF,TGTGCCAGCAGCTTAGATCGTAACAGTAACTATGGCTACACCTTC
TRBJ2-3,13,NA,NA,TRBV2,CASRGDTSDTQYF,TGTGCCAGCAGGGGGGACACCTCAGATACGCAGTATTTT
TRBJ2-5,15,few,NA,TRBV5-1,CASSPGGTGQETQYF,TGCGCCAGCAGCCCAGGGGGGACGGGCCAAGAGACCCAGTACTTC
TRBJ1-4,13,NA,TRBD1,TRBV30,CAWVTGAGEKLFF,TGTGCCTGGGTCACAGGGGCGGGTGAAAAACTGTTTTTT
TRBJ1-6,15,NA,NA,TRBV30,CAWSVLGPGNSPLHF,TGTGCCTGGAGTGTACTAGGACCGGGAAATTCACCCCTCCACTTT
TRBJ2-3,15,NA,NA,TRBV5-6,CASSLWQTSTDTQYF,TGTGCCAGCAGCTTGTGGCAGACTAGCACAGATACGCAGTATTTT
TRBJ1-1,14,NA,NA,TRBV5-1,CASSWRNRNTEAFF,TGCGCCAGCAGCTGGAGGAACAGGAACACTGAAGCTTTCTTT
TRBJ2-7,14,NA,NA,TRBV5-1,CASSLTDNQYEQYF,TGCGCCAGCAGCTTGACGGACAATCAATACGAGCAGTACTTC
TRBJ2-5,18,NA,TRBD1,TRBV30,CAWSPPDRGQRRRETQYF,TGTGCCTGGAGTCCTCCGGACAGGGGGCAACGTCGTAGGGAGACCCAGTACTTC
TRBJ2-5,15,NA,NA,TRBV5-1,CASSLGRLNQETQYF,TGCGCCAGCAGCTTGGGAAGACTAAACCAAGAGACCCAGTACTTC
TRBJ1-5,13,NA,NA,TRBV6-5,CASSTGSNQPQHF,TGTGCCAGCAGTACAGGGAGCAATCAGCCCCAGCATTTT
TRBJ1-1,13,NA,TRBD1,TRBV4-3,CASSQEYRGEAFF,TGCGCCAGCAGCCAAGAATACAGGGGTGAAGCTTTCTTT
TRBJ1-6,16,NA,NA,TRBV3-1/TRBV3-2,CASSLGGFYYNSPLHF,TGTGCCAGCAGCCTCGGAGGGTTCTACTATAATTCACCCCTCCACTTT
TRBJ2-2,16,NA,NA,TRBV18,CASSFHGGGNTGELFF,TGTGCCAGCTCCTTCCACGGAGGCGGGAACACCGGGGAGCTGTTTTTT
TRBJ2-1,18,NA,TRBD2,TRBV25-1,CASSVGLAGGSSYNEQFF,TGTGCCAGCAGTGTAGGACTAGCGGGGGGGAGCTCCTACAATGAGCAGTTCTTC
TRBJ2-2,13,NA,NA,TRBV4-1,CASSQESAGELFF,TGCGCCAGCAGCCAAGAATCGGCCGGGGAGCTGTTTTTT
TRBJ1-3,16,once,NA,TRBV4-2,CASSQPRVSSGNTIYF,TGTGCCAGCAGCCAGCCCAGGGTCAGCTCTGGAAACACCATATATTTT
TRBJ1-2,14,NA,TRBD1,TRBV19,CASRPGQGNYGYTF,TGTGCCAGTAGACCGGGACAGGGGAACTATGGCTACACCTTC
TRBJ1-4,15,large,NA,TRBV4-3,CASSQDLGENEKLFF,TGCGCCAGCAGCCAAGATCTTGGGGAGAATGAAAAACTGTTTTTT
TRBJ2-5,14,once,TRBD2,TRBV16,CASSQSRGKETQYF,TGTGCCAGCAGCCAATCGCGGGGGAAAGAGACCCAGTACTTC
TRBJ2-7,18,once,NA,TRBV5-6,CASSSQDFVAGLSYEQYF,TGTGCCAGCAGCAGCCAGGACTTCGTGGCAGGTCTTTCCTACGAGCAGTACTTC
TRBJ2-3,14,NA,TRBD2,TRBV30,CACRLAGGTDTQYF,TGTGCCTGTAGACTAGCGGGGGGCACAGATACGCAGTATTTT
TRBJ2-7,16,NA,TRBD1,TRBV5-5,CASSESGQVIPYEQYF,TGTGCCAGCAGCGAATCGGGACAGGTTATTCCCTACGAGCAGTACTTC
TRBJ2-7,20,NA,TRBD2,TRBV6-1,CASSEDLTGREGPVSYEQYF,TGTGCCAGCAGTGAAGATTTGACGGGGCGGGAGGGCCCCGTATCCTACGAGCAGTACTTC
TRBJ2-3,20,NA,TRBD2,TRBV4-2,CASSQEVASGYDRNTDTQYF,TGTGCCAGCAGCCAAGAAGTGGCTAGCGGGTACGATAGGAACACAGATACGCAGTATTTT
TRBJ1-1,10,NA,NA,TRBV6-6,CASSYSEAFF,TGTGCCAGCAGTTACTCGGAGGCTTTCTTT
TRBJ1-2,15,NA,NA,TRBV2,CASSPRGLANYGYTF,TGTGCCAGCAGTCCCAGGGGACTAGCTAACTATGGCTACACCTTC
TRBJ1-5,14,NA,NA,TRBV15,CATSREGGWQPQHF,TGTGCCACCAGCAGAGAAGGGGGTTGGCAGCCCCAGCATTTT
TRBJ1-2,14,NA,TRBD1,TRBV28,CASSLRDRGRSYTF,TGTGCCAGCAGTTTACGGGACAGGGGACGTTCCTACACCTTC
TRBJ2-7,16,NA,TRBD2,TRBV13,CASSLGTSGKWGEQYF,TGTGCCAGCAGCTTAGGGACTAGCGGGAAATGGGGAGAGCAGTACTTC
TRBJ2-3,12,NA,TRBD2,TRBV30,CAWGRGADTQYF,TGTGCCTGGGGCCGGGGGGCAGATACGCAGTATTTT
TRBJ2-7,14,NA,NA,TRBV7-2,CASTIGQQNYEQYF,TGTGCCAGCACCATCGGACAACAAAACTACGAGCAGTACTTC
TRBJ2-1,13,NA,TRBD2,TRBV10-3,CAISGGGDNEQFF,TGTGCCATCAGTGGCGGGGGGGACAATGAGCAGTTCTTC
TRBJ1-6,13,NA,NA,TRBV18,CASSRGQNSPLHF,TGTGCCAGCTCCCGAGGGCAGAATTCACCCCTCCACTTT
TRBJ2-1,14,NA,NA,TRBV7-8,CASKLSLISVEQFF,TGTGCCAGCAAGCTTAGTCTGATTTCGGTTGAGCAGTTCTTC
TRBJ1-5,15,NA,TRBD1,TRBV12-5,CASGSTGTGHQPQHF,TGTGCTAGTGGGTCTACCGGGACAGGACATCAGCCCCAGCATTTT
TRBJ1-2,16,once,NA,TRBV15,CATSRDPRGSDYGYTF,TGTGCCACCAGCAGAGATCCAAGGGGCTCGGACTATGGCTACACCTTC
TRBJ2-5,15,NA,NA,TRBV24-1,CATSDLGRDQETQYF,TGTGCCACCAGTGATTTAGGCAGGGACCAAGAGACCCAGTACTTC
TRBJ1-3,13,NA,TRBD1,TRBV6-5,CASIRTGGNTIYF,TGTGCCAGCATACGGACAGGGGGAAACACCATATATTTT
TRBJ1-1,14,once,TRBD1,TRBV5-1,CASSIGQVNTEAFF,TGCGCCAGCAGCATAGGACAGGTGAACACTGAAGCTTTCTTT
TRBJ1-2,11,few,NA,TRBV2,CASSYRYGYTF,TGTGCCAGCAGTTACAGATATGGCTACACCTTC
TRBJ2-5,20,once,TRBD2,TRBV3-1/TRBV3-2,CASSQDRGWGLAGGEETQYF,TGTGCCAGCAGCCAAGATAGGGGATGGGGGTTAGCGGGAGGCGAAGAGACCCAGTACTTC
TRBJ1-2,15,NA,NA,TRBV9,CASSVDVLTTYGYTF,TGTGCCAGCAGCGTAGATGTCCTCACAACCTATGGCTACACCTTC
TRBJ2-1,13,NA,NA,TRBV5-1,CASNGENYNEQFF,TGCGCCAGCAATGGAGAGAACTACAATGAGCAGTTCTTC
TRBJ1-2,15,NA,TRBD1,TRBV19,CASSRTGTGLYGYTF,TGTGCCAGTAGTCGAACCGGGACAGGTCTTTATGGCTACACCTTC
TRBJ2-2,15,NA,NA,TRBV7-9,CASSLVGGGTGELFF,TGTGCCAGCAGCTTAGTTGGGGGAGGCACCGGGGAGCTGTTTTTT
TRBJ1-1,13,NA,NA,TRBV28,CASTITGGTEAFF,TGTGCCAGCACAATAACGGGTGGAACTGAAGCTTTCTTT
TRBJ2-1,17,NA,TRBD2,TRBV5-8,CASSLRSGTSGLNEQFF,TGTGCCAGCAGCTTGAGGTCGGGGACTAGCGGGTTAAATGAGCAGTTCTTC
TRBJ2-7,17,NA,NA,TRBV10-3,CAISPGRVEGEEYEQYF,TGTGCCATCAGTCCGGGGAGGGTAGAGGGGGAAGAGTACGAGCAGTACTTC
TRBJ1-1,16,once,TRBD1,TRBV5-1,CASSLRTQGLDTEAFF,TGCGCCAGCAGCTTGCGAACACAGGGGTTGGACACTGAAGCTTTCTTT
TRBJ1-2,13,NA,NA,TRBV12-3/TRBV12-4,CASSWDTNYGYTF,TGTGCCAGCAGTTGGGACACCAACTATGGCTACACCTTC
TRBJ2-7,16,NA,NA,TRBV11-2,CASSLDQTAVSYEQYF,TGTGCCAGCAGCTTAGACCAGACAGCCGTCTCCTACGAGCAGTACTTC